The 3 T cell receptor beta chains presented below share a single source sample, sequenced in a study of blood T cell repertoires in COVID-19 (dated by TCRdb to the early 2020s). Library method: the immunoSEQ multiplex PCR assay. Imported from immuneACCESS, the table was reduced by TCRdb to in-frame sequences with V and J called. These copies leave out some clones; in studies compared against another copy, an unresolved V gene accounts for under half, and the cause of the remainder is not known. The table for this sample lists roughly 120,000 clones; about 84% of them were counted only once. The top ten clonotypes cover around 5% of the sample. The sample taken for sequencing was peripheral blood. Every receptor here comes from a human donor in a cohort sampled during active COVID-19.

The CDR3 coding sequence is TGTGCCTGGAGCGATCGACATCAGCTTAGCAATCAGCCCCAGCATTTT. It codes for CAWSDRHQLSNQPQHF. V and J are TRBV30 and TRBJ1-5; the D is unclear. Germline CDR1 GTSNPN, CDR2 SVGIG (reference sequence). The germline V and J ends were trimmed by 3 bases and 0 bases, with 15 bases remaining between them. The CDR3 runs to 16 residues.

V and J are TRBV7-8 and TRBJ1-1; 8 bases are a match to TRBD1. Looked up from germline, CDR1 is SGHVS and CDR2 is FQNEAQ. V gave up 5 bases and J gave up 5 bases; unmatched junction bases: 10. This CDR3 has 15 amino acids. In nucleotides, the CDR3 is TGTGCCAGCAGCCGATGGACAGGGTCAAATACTGAAGCTTTCTTT. It yields the protein CASSRWTGSNTEAFF.

The J gene is TRBJ2-1, the V gene TRBV10-3, with 10 positions matching TRBD2. CDR1 ENHRY and CDR2 SYGVKD come from the germline V gene. V shed 9 bases, J shed 3 bases, and the junction held 5 bases outside the gene matches. The CDR3 is 14 amino acids. The CDR3 DNA reads TGTGCCATAGGGGCTAGCGGGAGCTACAATGAGCAGTTCTTC. Translated, it gives CAIGASGSYNEQFF.